Below are 29 T cell receptor beta chains sequenced from a single sample in a study of cytomegalovirus exposure and HLA in healthy donors (TCRdb year 2017). The method was the immunoSEQ multiplex PCR assay. For the multiplex PCR, a mixture combining 60 forward primers for TCR Vbeta segments and 13 reverse primers for TCR Jbeta segments was used. The source is immuneACCESS, and TCRdb retained only in-frame sequences with V and J called. Part of the clones is not carried over; for the studies checked, unresolved V genes explain less than half of this, and the remainder is unexplained. The table for this sample lists 63,000 or so clones; around four fifths of them were counted only once. 3.5% to 5% of the sample lies in the top ten. The specimen sequenced was PBMCs. The receptor source for this set is a woman aged 25 to 39 in good health and CMV-seronegative.

This chain connects TRBV27 to TRBJ2-5; possible D gene TRBD2, 6 bases. CDR1 and CDR2 from the germline V gene are MNHEY and SMNVEV (reference sequence). This CDR3 contains 14 residues. V lost 6 bases, J lost 5 bases, and 16 bases lay in between. The CDR3: CASSSRGRRETQYF. The CDR3 DNA follows: TGTGCCAGCAGCTCCCGGGGGAGGCGGGAGACCCAGTACTTC.

The chain links TRBV25-1 to TRBJ1-4; D is unresolved. V was cut by 4 bases and J by 8 bases, with 17 bases left in between. The CDR3 totals 15 residues. Germline assignment: CDR1 MGHDK and CDR2 SYGVNS. The CDR3 reads CASSVGLVGGEKLFF. The CDR3 DNA reads as TGTGCCAGCAGTGTCGGGTTAGTTGGAGGGGAAAAACTGTTTTTT.

The chain employs TRBV29-1 and TRBJ1-3; 7 bases agree with TRBD1. Germline CDR1 and CDR2: SQVTM and ANQGSEA. The CDR3 totals 15 residues. Trimming removed 6 bases from V and 2 bases from J; junction bases left unmatched: 10. This CDR3 is CSVGTGAHAGNTIYF. The CDR3 nucleotides are TGCAGCGTCGGAACAGGGGCGCACGCTGGAAACACCATATATTTT. Full variable domain (rest looked up from reference TRBV29-1 and TRBJ1-3): SAVISQKPSRDICQRGTSLTIQCQVDSQVTMMFWYRQQPGQSLTLIATANQGSEATYESGFVIDKFPISRPNLTFSTLTVSNMSPEDSSIYLCSVGTGAHAGNTIYFGEGSWLTVV.

The chain couples TRBV4-2 to TRBJ1-2, with D unclear. Germline V lookup: CDR1 LGHNA, CDR2 YNFKEQ. The CDR3 runs to 15 residues. V lost 1 base, J lost 0 bases, and 9 bases lay in between. The CDR3 DNA reads TGTGCCAGCAGCCAAGCCAGGTCTTCTAACTATGGCTACACCTTC. This encodes CASSQARSSNYGYTF.

V usage is TRBV11-2 and J usage is TRBJ2-3; 7 bases are a match to TRBD1. Germline assignment: CDR1 SGHAT and CDR2 FQNNGV. V lost 4 bases, J lost 2 bases, and 6 bases stayed unmatched. There are 15 residues in the CDR3. CDR3 sequence: CASSSGQSHTDTQYF. In DNA form, the CDR3 reads TGTGCCAGCAGCTCGGGACAGTCCCACACAGATACGCAGTATTTT. Filled out from reference TRBV11-2 and TRBJ2-3, the complete variable domain reads EAGVAQSPRYKIIEKRQSVAFWCNPISGHATLYWYQQILGQGPKLLIQFQNNGVVDDSQLPKDRFSAERLKGVDSTLKIQPAKLEDSAVYLCASSSGQSHTDTQYFGPGTRLTVL.

This rearrangement joins TRBV7-9 to TRBJ2-7; TRBD1 is a possible D gene (5 bases). The germline V gene has CDR1 SEHNR and CDR2 FQNEAQ (reference sequence). Trimming removed 8 bases from V and 1 base from J, with 18 bases in between. The CDR3 contains 15 residues. The CDR3 region has the DNA TGTGCCAGCGTTCCTAAACACAGGCTTTCCTACGAGCAGTACTTC. It specifies CASVPKHRLSYEQYF. The whole variable domain, filled in from reference TRBV7-9 and TRBJ2-7, reads DTGVSQNPRHKITKRGQNVTFRCDPISEHNRLYWYRQTLGQGPEFLTYFQNEAQLEKSRLLSDRFSAERPKGSFSTLEIQRTEQGDSAMYLCASVPKHRLSYEQYFGPGTRLTVT.

In the case of this clone: Additional DNA sequences in this sample encode the identical CDR3. This chain joins TRBV19 and TRBJ1-1, with a tentative D call TRBD1 (5 bases). There are 14 residues in the CDR3. Trimming stripped 4 bases from V and 0 bases from J, with 9 bases between. Germline V gene data show CDR1 as LNHDA and CDR2 as SQIVND (reference sequence). The CDR3 DNA is TGTGCCAGTAGTAGGCAGGGCATGAACACTGAAGCTTTCTTT. This codes for CASSRQGMNTEAFF.

The chain links TRBV29-1 to TRBJ2-7, with 11 bases lining up with TRBD2. The ends lost 7 bases at V and 6 bases at J; junction bases unmatched: 5. Looked up from germline, CDR1 is SQVTM and CDR2 is ANQGSEA. This CDR3 is built from 12 residues. The CDR3 protein is CSGLAGGSEQYF. CDR3 nucleotides: TGCAGCGGTCTAGCGGGAGGTAGCGAGCAGTACTTC.

This clone has a handful of counts. The V gene is TRBV6-1, the J gene TRBJ2-4; TRBD2 might be the D (5 bases). V gave up 6 bases and J gave up 0 bases, with 12 bases separating them. The germline gives CDR1 MNHNS, CDR2 SASEGT. CDR3 length: 15 amino acids. The CDR3: CASRSGHLAKNIQYF. Written as DNA, the CDR3 is TGTGCCAGCAGGAGCGGTCACCTAGCCAAAAACATTCAGTACTTC.

The rearrangement uses TRBV11-2 and TRBJ2-7; no reliable D call. V was shortened by 2 bases and J by 1 base, with 12 bases between the two germline ends. The CDR3 loop spans 15 amino acids. Germline V lookup: CDR1 SGHAT, CDR2 FQNNGV. CDR3 protein: CASSLTRTSSYEQYF. The CDR3 DNA is TGTGCCAGCAGCTTAACCCGTACTTCGTCCTACGAGCAGTACTTC. Full variable domain (outside the CDR3, taken from reference TRBV11-2 and TRBJ2-7): EAGVAQSPRYKIIEKRQSVAFWCNPISGHATLYWYQQILGQGPKLLIQFQNNGVVDDSQLPKDRFSAERLKGVDSTLKIQPAKLEDSAVYLCASSLTRTSSYEQYFGPGTRLTVT.

This chain links TRBV27 with TRBJ2-5, with D unclear. This CDR3 is 12 amino acids long. Germline V gene sequence: CDR1 MNHEY, CDR2 SMNVEV (reference sequence). V was clipped by 8 bases and J by 10 bases, with 17 bases between them. The CDR3 is CASRAAEKIQYF. CDR3 in DNA: TGTGCCAGCCGTGCGGCGGAGAAGATCCAGTACTTC.

This chain uses TRBV14 with TRBJ1-1, with unresolved D. CDR1 SGHDN and CDR2 FVKESK come from the germline V gene. V lost 1 base, J lost 4 bases, and 13 bases lay in between. The CDR3 is 15 residues long. The DNA for the CDR3 is TGTGCCAGCAGCCAAGGAAGAGGGAAGGTCACTGAAGCTTTCTTT. As protein: CASSQGRGKVTEAFF.

The chain links TRBV9 to TRBJ2-1, with TRBD2 as a possible D gene (5 bases). Germline V gene data show CDR1 as SGDLS and CDR2 as YYNGEE. V lost 0 bases, J lost 9 bases, and 13 bases lay in between. The CDR3 extends over 14 amino acids. In DNA, the CDR3 is TGTGCCAGCAGCGTAGATGGTGGGAGTGGTGAGCAGTTCTTC. This codes for CASSVDGGSGEQFF.

The chain has TRBV6-1 and TRBJ1-2; D not certain. Germline V gene lookup returns CDR1 MNHNS and CDR2 SASEGT. There are 16 residues in the CDR3. V shed 0 bases and J shed 3 bases, with 14 bases lying between them. CDR3 sequence reads: CASSEAVRASDYGYTF. In DNA, the CDR3 is TGTGCCAGCAGTGAAGCAGTCCGGGCTAGCGACTATGGCTACACCTTC.

The V call is TRBV6-5, the J call TRBJ1-1; D not resolved. V lost 4 bases and J lost 1, with 10 bases in between. The germline gives CDR1 MNHEY, CDR2 SVGAGI. This CDR3 has 14 residues. The chain's CDR3 is CASSLQIGNTEAFF. In DNA form, the CDR3 reads TGTGCCAGCAGTTTACAAATTGGGAACACTGAAGCTTTCTTT.

Points on this clone: Mismatch with germline at one junction end may stem from a read error. CDR3 nucleotides: TGTGCTAGCAGCCGGGACTATGCAGATACGCAGTATTTT. Translated, it gives CASSRDYADTQYF. The chain is built from TRBV7-7 and TRBJ2-3, with 7 positions matching TRBD2. CDR1 and CDR2 from the germline V gene are SSHAT and FNYEAQ (reference sequence). The CDR3 extends over 13 amino acids.

V usage is TRBV9 and J usage is TRBJ1-6; D is perhaps TRBD1 (6 bases). There are 15 residues in the CDR3. Germline CDR1 and CDR2: SGDLS and YYNGEE. V was clipped by 4 bases and J by 9 bases, with 17 bases between them. CDR3 in DNA: TGTGCCAGCAGCCCGTCCGGGACACACACTTCACCCCTCCACTTT. This sequence encodes CASSPSGTHTSPLHF.

The J gene is TRBJ2-7, the V gene TRBV20-1, with D uncertain. This CDR3 contains 11 residues. Germline loops: CDR1 DFQATT, CDR2 SNEGSKA (reference sequence). Trimming stripped 3 bases from V and 4 bases from J, with 7 bases between. CDR3 DNA sequence: TGCAGTGCTAGGTTCTTGTACGAGCAGTACTTC. Translating it yields CSARFLYEQYF.

As regards this clone: This same CDR3 is encoded by further DNA sequences in the sample. The chain has TRBV30 and TRBJ1-5; unclear D gene. The CDR3 length is 13 residues. The germline CDR1 and CDR2 sequences are GTSNPN and SVGIG (reference sequence). The germline V and J ends were trimmed by 0 bases and 3 bases, with 6 bases remaining between them. CDR3 protein: CAWSVQSNQPQHF. The DNA of the CDR3 is TGTGCCTGGAGTGTACAGTCCAATCAGCCCCAGCATTTT.

The chain recombines TRBV9 with TRBJ2-1, with 7 nucleotides matching TRBD2. CDR1 and CDR2 from the germline V gene are SGDLS and YYNGEE. With V trimmed by 4 bases and J by 7 bases, 5 bases remained unmatched. The CDR3 has 13 residues. The CDR3 DNA reads as TGTGCCAGCAGCCCTGGACTAGGAAATGAGCAGTTCTTC. Its protein product is CASSPGLGNEQFF.

The chain couples TRBV14 to TRBJ2-5, with D tentatively TRBD2 (6 bases). Germline-derived CDR1 and CDR2 are SGHDN and FVKESK. The CDR3 length is 15 residues. V was clipped by 4 bases and J by 4 bases, with 16 bases between them. The CDR3 loop reads CASSPGGRGGETQYF. The CDR3 nucleotides read TGTGCCAGCAGCCCCGGGGGAAGGGGAGGAGAGACCCAGTACTTC.

The rearrangement links TRBV7-2 to TRBJ2-3, with D maybe TRBD2 (6 bases). This CDR3 is built from 15 residues. V lost 1 base to trimming and J lost 4 bases, with 12 bases between them. CDR1 and CDR2 from the germline V gene are SGHTA and FQGNSA. CDR3 sequence: CASSLGGEASDTQYF. For the CDR3, the DNA is TGTGCCAGCAGCTTAGGCGGGGAGGCCTCAGATACGCAGTATTTT.

The gene calls are TRBV30 and TRBJ2-7; D is undetermined. With 2 bases removed from V and 2 bases from J, the gap between germline ends came to 4 bases. This CDR3 spans 11 amino acids. Germline V gives CDR1 GTSNPN, CDR2 SVGIG (reference sequence). For the CDR3, the DNA is TGTGCCTGGAGTCATGCCTACGAGCAGTACTTC. This gives the protein CAWSHAYEQYF. Together with reference TRBV30 and TRBJ2-7, the CDR3 gives the full variable domain: SQTIHQWPATLVQPVGSPLSLECTVEGTSNPNLYWYRQAAGRGLQLLFYSVGIGQISSEVPQNLSASRPQDRQFILSSKKLLLSDSGFYLCAWSHAYEQYFGPGTRLTVT.

The CDR3, as DNA: TGTGCCAGCAGCTTGACTAGCGGTAACACAGATACGCAGTATTTT. Protein sequence: CASSLTSGNTDTQYF. The V and J genes are TRBV7-2 and TRBJ2-3; TRBD2 agrees at 9 bases. The V and J ends lost 3 bases and 2 bases, in that order; junction bases with no gene match: 3. Germline loops: CDR1 SGHTA, CDR2 FQGNSA. The length of the CDR3 is 15 residues. Full variable domain (missing parts from reference TRBV7-2 and TRBJ2-3): GAGVSQSPSNKVTEKGKDVELRCDPISGHTALYWYRQSLGQGLEFLIYFQGNSAPDKSGLPSDRFSAERTGGSVSTLTIQRTQQEDSAVYLCASSLTSGNTDTQYFGPGTRLTVL.

This chain connects TRBV29-1 to TRBJ1-1; D unclear. This CDR3 is built from 11 residues. Trimming removed 3 bases at V and 11 bases at J, with 13 bases between. Per the germline V gene, CDR1 is SQVTM and CDR2 is ANQGSEA. CDR3 nucleotides: TGCAGCGTTGACAGGAGGAAGGGTGCTTTCTTT. It translates to CSVDRRKGAFF.

J is TRBJ2-7 and V is TRBV6-1, with D hard to call. The CDR3 has 13 residues. V lost 3 bases and J 7 bases, leaving 13 bases between the germline ends. Germline V gene sequence: CDR1 MNHNS, CDR2 SASEGT. In DNA, the CDR3 is TGTGCCAGCAGTGACCGATCAGGTAAAGAGCAGTACTTC. It yields the protein CASSDRSGKEQYF.

V gene TRBV11-2 combines with J gene TRBJ2-5; no clear D. Germline loops: CDR1 SGHAT, CDR2 FQNNGV. This CDR3 contains 15 residues. The ends were cut back, 0 bases at V and 0 bases at J, with 8 bases in the middle. The DNA for the CDR3 is TGTGCCAGCAGCTTAGATCTCGCAGACCAAGAGACCCAGTACTTC. Translation gives CASSLDLADQETQYF.

As to this clone: One junction end does not reproduce the germline sequence, and a read error may be involved. This chain links TRBV7-8 with TRBJ2-5, with TRBD2 as a possible D gene (5 bases). This CDR3 spans 17 amino acids. Germline V CDR1 and CDR2: SGHVS, FQNEAQ. The CDR3 sequence: CASSLLVLAGEREAQYF. The DNA for the CDR3 is TGTGCCAGCAGCTTACTTGTGCTAGCCGGGGAGAGAGAGGCCCAGTACTTC.

This clone was counted between two and nine times. This rearrangement joins TRBV5-6 to TRBJ1-5, with 8 positions matching TRBD1. After removal of 4 bases from V and 4 bases from J, the junction contained 4 bases not matched to a gene. This CDR3 is 14 amino acids long. Looked up from germline, CDR1 is SGHDT and CDR2 is YYEEEE. The CDR3: CASSRQGRNQPQHF. The CDR3, as DNA: TGTGCCAGCAGCCGACAGGGGAGGAATCAGCCCCAGCATTTT.